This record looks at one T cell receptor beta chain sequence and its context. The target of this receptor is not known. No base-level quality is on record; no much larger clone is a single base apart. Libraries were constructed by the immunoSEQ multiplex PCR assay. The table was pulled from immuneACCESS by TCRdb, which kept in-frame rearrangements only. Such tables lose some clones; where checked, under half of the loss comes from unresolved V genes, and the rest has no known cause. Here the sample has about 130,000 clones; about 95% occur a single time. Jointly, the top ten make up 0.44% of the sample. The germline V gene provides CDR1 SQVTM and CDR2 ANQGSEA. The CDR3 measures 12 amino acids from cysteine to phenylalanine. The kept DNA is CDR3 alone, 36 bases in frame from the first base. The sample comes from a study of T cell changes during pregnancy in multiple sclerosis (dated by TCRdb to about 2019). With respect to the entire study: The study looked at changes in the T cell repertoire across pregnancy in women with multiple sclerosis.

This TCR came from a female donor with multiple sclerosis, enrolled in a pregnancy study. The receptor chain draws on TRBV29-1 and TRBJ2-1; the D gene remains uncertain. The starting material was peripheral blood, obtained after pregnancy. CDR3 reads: CRIRLQNNEQFF. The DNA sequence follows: TGCAGGATCAGACTCCAAAACAATGAGCAGTTCTTC.